These T cell receptor beta chains were read from a single sample in a study of blood T cell repertoires in COVID-19. Generated by immunoSEQ multiplex PCR, the TCRdb table keeps only in-frame clones and is missing some. The profile shows about 100,000 clones, roughly 83% of them singletons. Sequenced: peripheral blood. Every receptor here comes from a woman of 80 years or more with active or convalescent COVID-19. Each CDR3 is given with its conserved first and last residue. D genes are given only for firm matches. The size entry is marked missing in some rows and otherwise reads once, few, many or a size class.

clone_size,cdr3_length,d_call,v_call,j_call,cdr3_aa,cdr3_nt
few,15,TRBD1,TRBV9,TRBJ2-2,CASRRGRGSTGELFF,TGTGCCAGCAGGCGAGGCAGGGGGAGCACCGGGGAGCTGTTTTTT
-,16,-,TRBV9,TRBJ2-2,CASSNLSGSHTGELFF,TGTGCCAGCAGCAACCTTAGCGGTTCGCACACCGGGGAGCTGTTTTTT
once,12,-,TRBV15,TRBJ1-5,CATSRAEQPQHF,TGTGCCACCAGCAGGGCCGAACAGCCCCAGCATTTT
-,15,-,TRBV6-5,TRBJ2-2,CASMRGFRDTGELFF,TGTGCCAGCATGCGGGGATTCAGGGACACCGGGGAGCTGTTTTTT
few,15,-,TRBV27,TRBJ1-2,CASSPRGSRGYGYTF,TGTGCCAGCAGCCCGCGGGGGAGCCGGGGCTATGGCTACACCTTC
-,14,-,TRBV5-6,TRBJ1-6,CASSLGTKNSPLHF,TGTGCCAGCAGCTTGGGGACAAAGAATTCACCCCTCCACTTT
-,15,-,TRBV28,TRBJ2-7,CASSPTWTATYEQYF,TGTGCCAGCAGTCCAACCTGGACAGCCACCTACGAGCAGTACTTC
-,14,-,TRBV7-3,TRBJ2-2,CASSPRGSTGELFF,TGTGCCAGCAGCCCTAGGGGTTCCACCGGGGAGCTGTTTTTT
few,16,TRBD1,TRBV5-6,TRBJ1-2,CASSFGTGGYNYGYTF,TGTGCCAGCAGCTTCGGTACAGGGGGCTATAACTATGGCTACACCTTC
-,13,TRBD1,TRBV6-6,TRBJ2-5,CASRGQPQETQYF,TGTGCCAGCAGGGGACAGCCTCAAGAGACCCAGTACTTC
-,14,-,TRBV28,TRBJ1-2,CACSAGGGYFGYTF,TGTGCCTGTTCAGCCGGGGGGGGCTACTTTGGCTACACCTTC
-,15,-,TRBV6-6,TRBJ2-7,CASSYDGRFGYEQYF,TGTGCCAGCAGTTACGACGGGAGATTCGGCTACGAGCAGTACTTC
once,17,-,TRBV4-3,TRBJ2-3,CASSPGRGSLLTDTQYF,TGCGCCAGCAGCCCTGGCAGGGGCTCGCTACTCACAGATACGCAGTATTTT
few,18,TRBD2,TRBV27,TRBJ2-2,CASSVRTTGRAPTGELFF,TGTGCCAGCAGTGTCCGGACGACCGGGAGGGCCCCCACCGGGGAGCTGTTTTTT
-,16,TRBD1,TRBV9,TRBJ1-4,CASSERTGVIGEKLFF,TGTGCCAGCAGCGAGAGGACAGGGGTTATCGGGGAAAAACTGTTTTTT
-,13,-,TRBV27,TRBJ1-2,CASSLAQYGGYTF,TGTGCCAGCAGTTTGGCGCAATACGGGGGCTACACCTTC
-,16,-,TRBV28,TRBJ1-5,CASSLPGRAQIQPQHF,TGTGCCAGCAGTTTACCCGGCAGGGCCCAGATTCAGCCCCAGCATTTT
-,14,TRBD1,TRBV5-1,TRBJ2-1,CASSGTGQGVEQFF,TGCGCCAGCAGCGGAACGGGACAGGGAGTTGAGCAGTTCTTC
-,12,-,TRBV7-9,TRBJ2-7,CASSFRDYEQYF,TGTGCCAGCAGCTTCCGGGACTACGAGCAGTACTTC
-,15,-,TRBV28,TRBJ2-1,CASSSPLDRYNEQFF,TGTGCCAGCAGTTCTCCACTAGACCGATACAATGAGCAGTTCTTC
-,19,TRBD2,TRBV27,TRBJ2-3,CASSLKGASGSRFADTQYF,TGTGCCAGCAGTTTAAAGGGGGCTAGCGGGAGCCGGTTCGCAGATACGCAGTATTTT
-,14,-,TRBV29-1,TRBJ1-1,CSVESGGRGTEAFF,TGCAGCGTTGAGTCCGGGGGGCGGGGAACTGAAGCTTTCTTT
-,16,TRBD2,TRBV15,TRBJ2-1,CATSRDSQRELYEQFF,TGTGCCACCAGCAGAGATTCCCAGCGGGAGCTCTATGAGCAGTTCTTC
-,13,-,TRBV28,TRBJ1-2,CASRWGGDYGYTF,TGTGCCAGCAGATGGGGAGGAGACTATGGCTACACCTTC
-,15,TRBD1,TRBV9,TRBJ1-6,CASSARTGQGEPLHF,TGTGCCAGCAGCGCCCGAACGGGACAGGGTGAACCCCTCCACTTT
-,15,-,TRBV6-5,TRBJ2-6,CASSYENSGANVLTF,TGTGCCAGCAGTTACGAGAACTCTGGGGCCAACGTCCTGACTTTC
-,14,TRBD2,TRBV3-1/TRBV3-2,TRBJ2-7,CASSRRLAGYEQYF,TGTGCCAGCAGCCGCCGACTAGCGGGCTACGAGCAGTACTTC
-,14,-,TRBV6-4,TRBJ1-1,CASRDTDRNTEAFF,TGTGCCAGCAGAGATACGGACAGGAACACTGAAGCTTTCTTT
few,15,-,TRBV28,TRBJ1-4,CASSLGQKANEKLFF,TGTGCCAGCAGTTTAGGACAGAAAGCTAATGAAAAACTGTTTTTT
-,18,TRBD1,TRBV15,TRBJ2-7,CATSRGLAGTGGSYEQYF,TGTGCCACCAGCAGAGGATTGGCAGGGACAGGGGGCTCCTACGAGCAGTACTTC
-,14,-,TRBV3-1/TRBV3-2,TRBJ1-2,CASSLSQVNYGYTF,TGTGCCAGCAGCCTTTCACAGGTTAACTATGGCTACACCTTC
-,14,TRBD1,TRBV6-5,TRBJ1-2,CASSADRGRSGYTF,TGTGCCAGCAGCGCCGACAGGGGGAGGAGTGGCTACACCTTC
-,13,-,TRBV27,TRBJ1-5,CASSPQTGRPQHF,TGTGCCAGCAGTCCTCAAACTGGGCGGCCCCAGCATTTT
-,16,TRBD1,TRBV9,TRBJ2-2,CASSLLTTGGTGELFF,TGTGCCAGCAGCCTACTAACGACAGGGGGCACCGGGGAGCTGTTTTTT
-,16,-,TRBV28,TRBJ1-4,CASSLGLTATNEKLFF,TGTGCCAGCAGCTTAGGACTTACCGCAACTAATGAAAAACTGTTTTTT
once,13,-,TRBV7-6,TRBJ1-1,CASSVKQGTEAFF,TGTGCCAGCAGCGTCAAACAGGGTACTGAAGCTTTCTTT
-,15,-,TRBV5-1,TRBJ1-1,CASSPQGLMNTEAFF,TGCGCCAGCAGCCCCCAGGGCCTCATGAACACTGAAGCTTTCTTT
-,14,TRBD2,TRBV29-1,TRBJ2-1,CSSKSGSSNNEQFF,TGCAGCTCTAAGAGCGGGAGTAGTAACAATGAGCAGTTCTTC
-,16,-,TRBV6-4,TRBJ1-2,CASSDSAGGAYYGYTF,TGTGCCAGCAGTGACTCGGCGGGGGGCGCTTACTATGGCTACACCTTC
-,17,-,TRBV19,TRBJ2-2,CASSLQGLRRKAGELFF,TGTGCCAGTAGTCTACAGGGACTACGGAGAAAGGCCGGGGAGCTGTTTTTT
-,14,TRBD1,TRBV5-6,TRBJ1-2,CASSSDRGRRGYTF,TGTGCCAGCAGTTCCGACAGGGGGCGTCGAGGCTACACCTTC
many,15,TRBD1,TRBV19,TRBJ2-5,CASRPGTGGAETQYF,TGTGCCAGTAGGCCCGGGACAGGGGGCGCAGAGACCCAGTACTTC
few,14,-,TRBV7-8,TRBJ1-1,CASSLRTAGPIAFF,TGTGCCAGCAGCCTACGGACAGCGGGGCCCATAGCTTTCTTT